This T cell receptor (beta chain) was recovered during a study of blood T cell repertoires in COVID-19. Regarding this clone: Other DNA sequences from this sample encode an identical CDR3 as well.

Authors' data handling: Estimation of nucleated cell counts relied on the amplification of reference gene primers. TCRdb keeps only in-frame clones here, not all; method: immunoSEQ multiplex PCR. That table is the source of V, J and clone size, and D and trimming were worked out from the DNA. This table has some 210,000 clones, around 90% appearing once. Germline CDR1 reads LGHDT; CDR2 reads YNNKEL (reference sequence). The CDR3 runs to 13 residues. J gave up 4 bases and V 4 bases, and 2 bases lay outside the gene matches. The receptor was isolated from a man between 60 and 75 years old who had recovered from COVID-19. The sequencing sample was made of peripheral blood. This chain joins TRBV3-1 (or the pseudogene TRBV3-2) and TRBJ2-3, with 7 bases aligning to TRBD2. The CDR3 sequence: CASSPSGADTQYF. The DNA for the CDR3 is TGTGCCAGCAGCCCCAGCGGGGCAGATACGCAGTATTTT.